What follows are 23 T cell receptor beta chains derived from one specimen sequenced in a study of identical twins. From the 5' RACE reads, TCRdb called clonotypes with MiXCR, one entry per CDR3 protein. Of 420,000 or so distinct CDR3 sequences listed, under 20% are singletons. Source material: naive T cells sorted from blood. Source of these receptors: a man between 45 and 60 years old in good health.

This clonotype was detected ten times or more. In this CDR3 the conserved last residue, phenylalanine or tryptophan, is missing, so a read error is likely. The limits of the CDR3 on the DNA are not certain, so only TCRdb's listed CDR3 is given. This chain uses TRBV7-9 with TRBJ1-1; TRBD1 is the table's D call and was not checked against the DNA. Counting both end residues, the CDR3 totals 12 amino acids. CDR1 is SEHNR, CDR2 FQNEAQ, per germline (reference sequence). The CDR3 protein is CASSMGQPPDLS.

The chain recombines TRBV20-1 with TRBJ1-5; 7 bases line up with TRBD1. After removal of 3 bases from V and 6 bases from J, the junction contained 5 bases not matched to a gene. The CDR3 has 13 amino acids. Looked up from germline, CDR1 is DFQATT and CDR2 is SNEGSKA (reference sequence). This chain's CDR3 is CSASYQGVQPQHF. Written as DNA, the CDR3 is TGCAGTGCTAGTTACCAGGGGGTTCAGCCCCAGCATTTT.

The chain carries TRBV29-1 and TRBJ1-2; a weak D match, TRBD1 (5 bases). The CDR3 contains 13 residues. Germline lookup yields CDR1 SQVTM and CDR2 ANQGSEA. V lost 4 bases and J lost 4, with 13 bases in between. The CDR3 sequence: CSVGMGRSYGYTF. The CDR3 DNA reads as TGCAGCGTTGGGATGGGGCGAAGCTATGGCTACACCTTC. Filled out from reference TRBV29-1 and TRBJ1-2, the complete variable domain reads SAVISQKPSRDICQRGTSLTIQCQVDSQVTMMFWYRQQPGQSLTLIATANQGSEATYESGFVIDKFPISRPNLTFSTLTVSNMSPEDSSIYLCSVGMGRSYGYTFGSGTRLTVV.

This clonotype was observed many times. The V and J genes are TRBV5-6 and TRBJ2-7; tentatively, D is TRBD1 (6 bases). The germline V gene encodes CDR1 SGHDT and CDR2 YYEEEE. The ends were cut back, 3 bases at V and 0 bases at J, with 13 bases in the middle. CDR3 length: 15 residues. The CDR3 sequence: CASSSLRGSSYEQYF. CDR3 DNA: TGTGCCAGCAGCTCCCTCAGGGGAAGCTCCTACGAGCAGTACTTC.

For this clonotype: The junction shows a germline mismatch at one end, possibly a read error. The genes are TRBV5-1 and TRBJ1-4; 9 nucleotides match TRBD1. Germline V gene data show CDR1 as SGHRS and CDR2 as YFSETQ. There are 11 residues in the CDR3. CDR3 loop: CASSWGTGLYF. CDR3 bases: TGCGCCAGCAGCTGGGGGACAGGGCTGTATTTT. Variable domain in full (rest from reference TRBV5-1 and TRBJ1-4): KAGVTQTPRYLIKTRGQQVTLSCSPISGHRSVSWYQQTPGQGLQFLFEYFSETQRNKGNFPGRFSGRQFSNSRSEMNVSTLELGDSALYLCASSWGTGLYFGSGTQLSVL.

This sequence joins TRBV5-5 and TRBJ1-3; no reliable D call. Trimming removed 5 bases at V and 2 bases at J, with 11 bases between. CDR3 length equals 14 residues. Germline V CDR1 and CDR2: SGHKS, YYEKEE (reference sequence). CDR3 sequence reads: CASSLQRAGNTIYF. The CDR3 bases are TGTGCCAGCAGTTTGCAACGGGCTGGAAACACCATATATTTT.

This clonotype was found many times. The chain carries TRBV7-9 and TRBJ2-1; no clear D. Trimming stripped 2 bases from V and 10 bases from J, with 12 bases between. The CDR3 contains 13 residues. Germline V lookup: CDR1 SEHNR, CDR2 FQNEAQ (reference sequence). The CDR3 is CASSLSQEGEQFF. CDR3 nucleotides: TGTGCCAGCAGCTTATCTCAAGAAGGCGAGCAGTTCTTC.

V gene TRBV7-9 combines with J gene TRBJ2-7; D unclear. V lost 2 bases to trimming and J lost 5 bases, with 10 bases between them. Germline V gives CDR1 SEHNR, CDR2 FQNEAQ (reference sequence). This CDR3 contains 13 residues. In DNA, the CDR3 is TGTGCCAGCAGCTTACAACTGTTCCACGAGCAGTACTTC. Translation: CASSLQLFHEQYF.

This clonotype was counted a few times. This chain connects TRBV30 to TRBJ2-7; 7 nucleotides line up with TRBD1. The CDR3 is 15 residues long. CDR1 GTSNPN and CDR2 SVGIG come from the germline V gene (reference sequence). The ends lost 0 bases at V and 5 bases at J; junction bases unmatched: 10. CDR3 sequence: CAWSVLHRGVDEQYF. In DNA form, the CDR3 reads TGTGCCTGGAGTGTACTGCACAGGGGTGTTGACGAGCAGTACTTC.

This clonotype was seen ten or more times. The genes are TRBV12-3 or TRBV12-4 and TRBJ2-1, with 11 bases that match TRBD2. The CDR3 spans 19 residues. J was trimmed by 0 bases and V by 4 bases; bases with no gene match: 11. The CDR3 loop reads CASSSSSGGHSPSYNEQFF. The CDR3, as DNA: TGTGCCAGCAGTTCATCTAGCGGGGGGCATTCACCCTCCTACAATGAGCAGTTCTTC.

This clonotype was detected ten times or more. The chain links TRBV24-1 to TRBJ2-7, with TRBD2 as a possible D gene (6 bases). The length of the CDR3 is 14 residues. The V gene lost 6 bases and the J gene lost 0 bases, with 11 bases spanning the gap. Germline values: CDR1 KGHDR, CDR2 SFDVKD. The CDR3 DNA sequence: TGTGCCACCAGTCGCGGGGCGAGCTCCTACGAGCAGTACTTC. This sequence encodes CATSRGASSYEQYF.

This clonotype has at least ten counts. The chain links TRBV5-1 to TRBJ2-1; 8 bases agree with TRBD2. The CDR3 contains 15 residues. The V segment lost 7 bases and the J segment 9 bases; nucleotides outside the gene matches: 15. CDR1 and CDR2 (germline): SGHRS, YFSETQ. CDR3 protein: CASSGGGAGVVEQFF. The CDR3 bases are TGCGCCAGCTCTGGCGGAGGAGCGGGAGTAGTTGAGCAGTTCTTC.

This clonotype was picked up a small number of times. Here the CDR3 DNA reads TGCAGTGCTAGCTCTAGCGGAGGCCTCTCCTACGAGCAGTACTTC. Translation gives CSASSSGGLSYEQYF. This sequence joins TRBV20-1 and TRBJ2-7; 7 bases are a match to TRBD2. The V segment lost 3 bases and the J segment 0 bases; nucleotides outside the gene matches: 8. Looked up from germline, CDR1 is DFQATT and CDR2 is SNEGSKA (reference sequence). This CDR3 region has 15 residues.

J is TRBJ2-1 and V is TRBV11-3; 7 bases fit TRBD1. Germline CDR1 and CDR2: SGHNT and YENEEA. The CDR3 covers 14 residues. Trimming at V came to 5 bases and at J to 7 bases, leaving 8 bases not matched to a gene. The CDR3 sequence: CASSIRTGGNEQFF. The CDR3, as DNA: TGTGCCAGCAGCATCAGGACAGGTGGGAATGAGCAGTTCTTC.

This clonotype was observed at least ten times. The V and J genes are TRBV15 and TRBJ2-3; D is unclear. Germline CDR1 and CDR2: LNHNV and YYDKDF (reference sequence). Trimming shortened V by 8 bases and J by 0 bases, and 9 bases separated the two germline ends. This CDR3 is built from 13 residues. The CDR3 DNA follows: TGTGCCACCGCTACAATTAGCACAGATACGCAGTATTTT. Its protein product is CATATISTDTQYF.

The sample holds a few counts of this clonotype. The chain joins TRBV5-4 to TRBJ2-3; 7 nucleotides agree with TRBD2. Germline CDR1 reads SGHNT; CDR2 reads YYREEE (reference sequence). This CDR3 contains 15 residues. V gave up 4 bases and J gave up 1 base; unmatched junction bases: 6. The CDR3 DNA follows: TGTGCCAGCAGCAAGTCCCTAGCGGGCACAGATACGCAGTATTTT. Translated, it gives CASSKSLAGTDTQYF.

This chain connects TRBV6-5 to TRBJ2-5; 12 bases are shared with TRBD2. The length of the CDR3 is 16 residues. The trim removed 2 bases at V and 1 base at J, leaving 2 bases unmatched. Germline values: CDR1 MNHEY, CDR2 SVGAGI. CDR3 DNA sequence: TGTGCCAGCAGTTACCTAGCGGGAGGGCCCCAAGAGACCCAGTACTTC. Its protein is CASSYLAGGPQETQYF.

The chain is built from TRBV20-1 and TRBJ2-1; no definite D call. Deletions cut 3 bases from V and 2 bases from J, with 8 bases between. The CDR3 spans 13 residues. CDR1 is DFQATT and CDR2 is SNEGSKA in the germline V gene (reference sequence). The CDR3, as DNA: TGCAGTGCTAGCCAAACTGCCTACAATGAGCAGTTCTTC. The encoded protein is CSASQTAYNEQFF.

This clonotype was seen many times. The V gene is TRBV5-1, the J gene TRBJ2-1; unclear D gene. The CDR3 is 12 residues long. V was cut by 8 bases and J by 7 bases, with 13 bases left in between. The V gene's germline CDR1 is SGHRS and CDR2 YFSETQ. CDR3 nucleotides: TGCGCCAGTACCCTTAACCAGAATGAGCAGTTCTTC. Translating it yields CASTLNQNEQFF.

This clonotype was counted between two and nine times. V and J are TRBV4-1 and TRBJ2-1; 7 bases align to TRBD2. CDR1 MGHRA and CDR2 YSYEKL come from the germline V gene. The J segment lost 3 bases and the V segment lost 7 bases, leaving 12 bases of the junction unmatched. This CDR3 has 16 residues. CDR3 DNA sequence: TGCGCCAGCAAATCCGTTCCGGGGGGAGACTACAATGAGCAGTTCTTC. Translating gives CASKSVPGGDYNEQFF.

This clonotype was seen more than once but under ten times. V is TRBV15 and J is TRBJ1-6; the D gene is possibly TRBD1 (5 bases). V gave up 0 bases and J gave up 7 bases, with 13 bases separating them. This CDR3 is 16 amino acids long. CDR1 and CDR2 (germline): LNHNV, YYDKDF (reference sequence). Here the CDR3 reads CATSRDSGTKNSPLHF. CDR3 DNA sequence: TGTGCCACCAGCAGAGACTCCGGGACTAAGAATTCACCCCTCCACTTT. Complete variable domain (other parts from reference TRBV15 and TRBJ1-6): DAMVIQNPRYQVTQFGKPVTLSCSQTLNHNVMYWYQQKSSQAPKLLFHYYDKDFNNEADTPDNFQSRRPNTSFCFLDIRSPGLGDTAMYLCATSRDSGTKNSPLHFGNGTRLTVT.

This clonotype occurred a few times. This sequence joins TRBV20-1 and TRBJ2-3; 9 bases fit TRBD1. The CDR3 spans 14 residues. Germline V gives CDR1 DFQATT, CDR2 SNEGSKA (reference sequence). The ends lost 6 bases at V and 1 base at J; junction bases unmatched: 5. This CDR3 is CSATDRGGTDTQYF. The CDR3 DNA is TGCAGTGCAACCGACAGGGGGGGCACAGATACGCAGTATTTT.

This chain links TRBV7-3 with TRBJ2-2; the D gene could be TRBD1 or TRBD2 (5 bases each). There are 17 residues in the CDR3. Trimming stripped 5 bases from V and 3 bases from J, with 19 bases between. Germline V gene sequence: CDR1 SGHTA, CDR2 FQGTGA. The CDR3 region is CASSILPGPLYTGELFF. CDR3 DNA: TGTGCCAGCAGCATACTTCCGGGACCGTTATACACCGGGGAGCTGTTTTTT.